These 32 T cell receptor beta chains came from one sample sequenced in a study of blood T cell repertoires in COVID-19. Using immunoSEQ multiplex PCR, the repertoire was profiled, and TCRdb retains in-frame clones only, with some absent. The profile covers around 250,000 clones, with about four fifths appearing a single time and roughly 3.3% taken by the ten largest. The sample was peripheral blood. These receptors originate from a woman younger than 30 with acute or convalescent COVID-19.

The chain links TRBV4-3 to TRBJ1-2; TRBD1 matches at 9 bases. This CDR3 spans 18 amino acids. Unmatched junction bases numbered 15, after V lost 0 bases and J lost 7 bases. Per the germline V gene, CDR1 is LGHNA and CDR2 is YSLEER. CDR3 coding DNA: TGCGCCAGCAGCCAAGATCTTTCGGGGAACAGGGGGCAAGGTGGCTACACCTTC. It encodes CASSQDLSGNRGQGGYTF.

This clone was detected only once. The V and J genes are TRBV5-1 and TRBJ1-5; D unresolved. In germline, CDR1 is SGHRS, CDR2 YFSETQ. The CDR3 has 14 residues. Trimming removed 0 bases at V and 3 bases at J, with 7 bases between. Here the CDR3 DNA reads TGCGCCAGCAGCTTGGGCGGAGCCAATCAGCCCCAGCATTTT. This sequence encodes CASSLGGANQPQHF.

V is TRBV5-1 and J is TRBJ2-5, with 10 bases lining up with TRBD1. CDR3 length equals 15 residues. J gave up 5 bases and V 5 bases, and 9 bases lay outside the gene matches. Germline CDR1 SGHRS, CDR2 YFSETQ. CDR3 region: CASREGGTGVETQYF. CDR3 sequence (DNA): TGCGCCAGCAGAGAAGGCGGGACAGGGGTGGAGACCCAGTACTTC.

CDR3 sequence: CASSLRGSEQFF. As DNA, the CDR3 is TGTGCCAGCAGCCTAAGGGGGTCTGAGCAGTTCTTC. V gene TRBV12-3 or TRBV12-4 combines with J gene TRBJ2-1, with D possibly being TRBD1 (6 bases). This CDR3 has 12 residues. The germline V and J ends were trimmed by 6 bases and 9 bases, with 12 bases remaining between them.

This chain uses TRBV10-3 with TRBJ1-1, with 9 bases aligning to TRBD1. CDR3 length: 13 amino acids. V trimming: 9 bases; J trimming: 2 bases; junction bases outside the gene matches: 4. Germline values: CDR1 ENHRY, CDR2 SYGVKD. This CDR3 is CAMQQGANTEAFF. Written as DNA, the CDR3 is TGTGCCATGCAACAGGGGGCAAACACTGAAGCTTTCTTT.

The chain couples TRBV19 to TRBJ2-7; maybe TRBD1 (6 bases). The V end lost 6 bases, the J end lost 2 bases, and 20 bases lay between the germline ends. The germline CDR1 and CDR2 sequences are LNHDA and SQIVND (reference sequence). The CDR3 is made up of 16 amino acids. The CDR3 protein is CASRKTGRDNPYEQYF. The CDR3 DNA reads TGTGCCAGTAGAAAAACAGGGAGAGACAACCCCTACGAGCAGTACTTC.

This chain connects TRBV12-3 or TRBV12-4 to TRBJ2-7, with unresolved D. The CDR3 runs 13 residues. V lost 6 bases, J lost 2 bases, and 11 bases lay in between. CDR3: CASRPQNTYEQYF. The CDR3 DNA reads as TGTGCCAGCAGACCCCAGAACACCTACGAGCAGTACTTC.

The genes are TRBV6-5 and TRBJ1-1, with D unclear. V lost 2 bases and J lost 1, with 5 bases in between. This CDR3 comprises 13 residues. Germline assignment: CDR1 MNHEY and CDR2 SVGAGI. This CDR3 is CASSYIRNTEAFF. Here the CDR3 DNA reads TGTGCCAGCAGTTACATTCGGAACACTGAAGCTTTCTTT.

CDR3 sequence reads: CASSRTGTSGPGKQETQYF. The CDR3 DNA reads TGCGCCAGCAGCCGTACCGGGACTAGCGGGCCAGGGAAACAAGAGACCCAGTACTTC. This chain connects TRBV5-1 to TRBJ2-5; 12 bases are shared with TRBD2. Losses at the gene ends were 4 bases for V and 2 bases for J; bases not matched to a gene: 15. The CDR3 extends over 19 amino acids. Germline assignment: CDR1 SGHRS and CDR2 YFSETQ.

The V call is TRBV6-2 or TRBV6-3, the J call TRBJ2-7, with 7 bases lining up with TRBD1. Germline V gene data show CDR1 as MNHEY and CDR2 as SVGEGT. The CDR3 contains 13 residues. V shed 1 base, J shed 5 bases, and the junction held 2 bases outside the gene matches. CDR3 residues: CASSYWDRNEQYF. The CDR3 DNA reads TGTGCCAGCAGTTACTGGGACAGAAACGAGCAGTACTTC.

This clone was seen only a few times. The rearrangement uses TRBV7-9 and TRBJ1-4; tentative D call: TRBD1 (5 bases). This CDR3 spans 14 amino acids. Trimming took 5 bases from V and 0 from J, leaving 7 bases between them. Germline V gives CDR1 SEHNR, CDR2 FQNEAQ (reference sequence). CDR3 protein: CASSPTATNEKLFF. The CDR3 nucleotides read TGTGCCAGCAGCCCGACAGCAACTAATGAAAAACTGTTTTTT.

The chain carries TRBV28 and TRBJ1-2, with D maybe TRBD1 (5 bases). The CDR3 loop spans 13 amino acids. Trimming took off 10 bases at V and 3 bases at J, with 15 bases between the two ends. Germline V gene sequence: CDR1 MDHEN, CDR2 SYDVKM. Here the CDR3 DNA reads TGTGCCACCGAAAAGGGGCAGGACTATGGCTACACCTTC. This gives the protein CATEKGQDYGYTF.

The chain links TRBV28 to TRBJ2-1, with a tentative D call TRBD2 (6 bases). Trimming removed 6 bases from V and 3 bases from J, with 18 bases in between. CDR3 length: 16 amino acids. Germline lookup yields CDR1 MDHEN and CDR2 SYDVKM. As DNA, the CDR3 is TGTGCCAGCAGGTCCCCCCTGGGACTTCACTACAATGAGCAGTTCTTC. It is translated as CASRSPLGLHYNEQFF.

The rearrangement uses TRBV6-2 or TRBV6-3 and TRBJ2-2, with a possible D match to TRBD1 (5 bases). The CDR3 is 15 residues long. The V end was cut by 2 bases, the J end by 7 bases, with 14 bases between. Germline values: CDR1 MNHEY, CDR2 SVGEGT. The DNA for the CDR3 is TGTGCCAGCAGTTACAACGGCAGGGTCGGCGGGGAGCTGTTTTTT. The encoded protein is CASSYNGRVGGELFF.

The V call is TRBV2, the J call TRBJ1-5; 7 positions match TRBD1. CDR1 and CDR2 (germline): SNHLY, FYNNEI. This CDR3 comprises 15 residues. After removal of 8 bases from V and 9 bases from J, the junction contained 16 bases not matched to a gene. For the CDR3, the DNA is TGTGCCAGCGGTCAGACAGGGACCAGTGCTAGGCCCCAGCATTTT. Amino acids: CASGQTGTSARPQHF.

V usage is TRBV6-5 and J usage is TRBJ1-2; D is uncertain. Trimming cost V 0 bases and J 4 bases, with 6 bases left between them. Germline lookup yields CDR1 MNHEY and CDR2 SVGAGI. This CDR3 comprises 13 residues. Here the CDR3 DNA reads TGTGCCAGCAGTTACTCGAACGGCTATGGCTACACCTTC. Amino acid sequence: CASSYSNGYGYTF.

The J gene is TRBJ1-6, the V gene TRBV4-3; 10 positions match TRBD1. CDR1 LGHNA and CDR2 YSLEER come from the germline V gene. V dropped 2 bases and J dropped 8; count of bases not matched to a gene: 9. The CDR3 spans 17 residues. The CDR3 sequence: CASSQSSPGTGDSPLHF. The CDR3 DNA follows: TGCGCCAGCAGCCAATCGTCCCCCGGGACAGGGGATTCACCCCTCCACTTT.

This chain uses TRBV6-5 with TRBJ1-1, with 7 bases identical to TRBD1. The CDR3 contains 13 residues. The trim removed 7 bases at V and 4 bases at J, leaving 6 bases unmatched. Germline V gene data show CDR1 as MNHEY and CDR2 as SVGAGI. Here the CDR3 DNA reads TGTGCCAGCACCATATCAGGGGGCACTGAAGCTTTCTTT. Protein product: CASTISGGTEAFF.

This chain connects TRBV2 to TRBJ1-1; the D gene is possibly TRBD1 (5 bases). The CDR3 has 13 amino acids. CDR1 SNHLY and CDR2 FYNNEI come from the germline V gene. V was shortened by 4 bases and J by 1 base, with 7 bases between the two germline ends. CDR3 nucleotide sequence: TGTGCCAGCAGTGCCAGGGCGAACACTGAAGCTTTCTTT. Amino acids: CASSARANTEAFF.

This clone was observed once. The same CDR3 is also encoded by other DNA sequences in this sample. V is TRBV28 and J is TRBJ2-3, with 9 bases identical to TRBD1. V dropped 3 bases and J dropped 3; count of bases not matched to a gene: 1. Germline CDR1 MDHEN, CDR2 SYDVKM. This CDR3 spans 14 amino acids. The CDR3 DNA reads TGTGCCAGCAGTTTGGACAGGGGTACAGATACGCAGTATTTT. This encodes CASSLDRGTDTQYF. The variable domain in full, with the rest retrieved from reference TRBV28 and TRBJ2-3, is DVKVTQSSRYLVKRTGEKVFLECVQDMDHENMFWYRQDPGLGLRLIYFSYDVKMKEKGDIPEGYSVSREKKERFSLILESASTNQTSMYLCASSLDRGTDTQYFGPGTRLTVL.

The chain employs TRBV16 and TRBJ1-6, with D possibly matching TRBD1 (6 bases). Per germline, CDR1 KGHSY and CDR2 FQNENV. The CDR3 runs to 15 residues. Trimming left V 0 bases short and J 7 bases short, with 10 bases between. The CDR3 sequence: CASSQSGTLNSPLHF. The DNA for the CDR3 is TGTGCCAGCAGCCAATCCGGGACATTGAATTCACCCCTCCACTTT.

The chain carries TRBV7-2 and TRBJ2-3; 12 positions match TRBD2. This CDR3 has 19 amino acids. Germline V CDR1 and CDR2: SGHTA, FQGNSA. Unmatched junction bases numbered 16, after V lost 5 bases and J lost 4 bases. DNA of the CDR3: TGTGCCAGCAGCCCCGTGGGTTTGACTAGCGGGAGAGGGGCAGATACGCAGTATTTT. It translates to CASSPVGLTSGRGADTQYF.

This clone has just one count. The sample has other DNA sequences that encode this CDR3 too. V and J are TRBV4-3 and TRBJ1-2, with a weak D call TRBD1 (5 bases). The CDR3 is 14 amino acids. Germline V gene sequence: CDR1 LGHNA, CDR2 YSLEER. The germline V and J ends were trimmed by 0 bases and 1 base, with 6 bases remaining between them. DNA of the CDR3: TGCGCCAGCAGCCAAGACAGGGTTAACTATGGCTACACCTTC. Amino acids: CASSQDRVNYGYTF.

The rearrangement joins TRBV24-1 to TRBJ1-2; D is possibly TRBD1 (6 bases). Trimming shortened V by 6 bases and J by 2 bases, and 12 bases separated the two germline ends. The CDR3 spans 14 residues. Germline V gene lookup returns CDR1 KGHDR and CDR2 SFDVKD. The CDR3 here is CATSTTGYNYGYTF. Here the CDR3 DNA reads TGTGCCACCAGTACTACAGGGTACAACTATGGCTACACCTTC.

V is TRBV7-9 and J is TRBJ2-7, with 8 bases aligning to TRBD1. Trimming cost V 3 bases and J 6 bases; bases outside gene matches: 7. The germline V gene has CDR1 SEHNR and CDR2 FQNEAQ (reference sequence). The CDR3 length is 14 residues. The CDR3 DNA reads as TGTGCCAGCAGCTTTGACAGGGGTGGTCCCGAGCAGTACTTC. Amino acid sequence: CASSFDRGGPEQYF.

The V and J genes are TRBV6-2 or TRBV6-3 and TRBJ2-3, with D perhaps TRBD2 (6 bases). V lost 2 bases and J lost 0, with 15 bases in between. The CDR3 is 17 amino acids. The germline CDR1 and CDR2 sequences are MNHEY and SVGEGT. CDR3 protein: CASSYRLGGASTDTQYF. DNA of the CDR3: TGTGCCAGCAGTTACCGTTTGGGCGGGGCTAGCACAGATACGCAGTATTTT.

This clone was seen only once. The V gene is TRBV28, the J gene TRBJ1-6; 7 positions match TRBD1. This CDR3 comprises 16 residues. Germline assignment: CDR1 MDHEN and CDR2 SYDVKM. Trimming cost V 1 base and J 8 bases; bases outside gene matches: 8. The CDR3 DNA follows: TGTGCCAGCAGTTTATTCGGCAGGGGGTTGTATTCACCCCTCCACTTT. This codes for CASSLFGRGLYSPLHF. Drawing the rest from reference TRBV28 and TRBJ1-6, the complete variable domain is DVKVTQSSRYLVKRTGEKVFLECVQDMDHENMFWYRQDPGLGLRLIYFSYDVKMKEKGDIPEGYSVSREKKERFSLILESASTNQTSMYLCASSLFGRGLYSPLHFGNGTRLTVT.

This clone was seen only once. The V call is TRBV6-2 or TRBV6-3, the J call TRBJ2-7, with 8 bases fitting TRBD1. The CDR3 is 15 amino acids. CDR1 and CDR2 (germline): MNHEY, SVGEGT. V lost 2 bases and J lost 11; bases outside the gene matches: 14. CDR3 coding DNA: TGTGCCAGCAGTTACGCCAGAGAGACGGACAGGGAGGAGTACTTC. Its protein is CASSYARETDREEYF.

This chain joins TRBV29-1 and TRBJ2-1; 11 nucleotides align to TRBD1. Germline V gene lookup returns CDR1 SQVTM and CDR2 ANQGSEA. The CDR3 consists of 18 residues. V shed 3 bases and J 0 bases; nucleotides not matched to a gene: 10. CDR3 sequence reads: CSVEGTGGILSSYNEQFF. CDR3 nucleotide sequence: TGCAGCGTTGAGGGGACAGGGGGGATCCTAAGCTCCTACAATGAGCAGTTCTTC.

V and J are TRBV11-2 and TRBJ2-3; TRBD2 is a possible D gene (5 bases). The CDR3 sequence is 16 residues long. Germline V CDR1 and CDR2: SGHAT, FQNNGV. Between the trimmed V and J ends, which lost 5 bases and 1 base, there was a span of 16 bases. CDR3 nucleotides: TGTGCCAGCAGCGCCGGACTCCTGTCTGGCACAGATACGCAGTATTTT. Its translation is CASSAGLLSGTDTQYF.

CDR3 nucleotides: TGCGCCAGCAGTCAATCGGAAGGGGTAGCGGATCAGCCCCAGCATTTT. This encodes CASSQSEGVADQPQHF. The rearrangement joins TRBV23-1 to TRBJ1-5, with a weak D call TRBD1 (5 bases). TRBV23-1 has ORF status, its function being uncertain. V lost 0 bases, J lost 5 bases, and 14 bases lay in between. This CDR3 region has 16 residues.

This chain joins TRBV19 and TRBJ1-1, with a weak D call TRBD1 (6 bases). The CDR3 loop spans 18 amino acids. V was cut by 1 base and J by 1 base, with 19 bases left in between. Germline CDR1 is LNHDA and CDR2 is SQIVND (reference sequence). As DNA, the CDR3 is TGTGCCAGTAGTATAGCCCGGGTAGGGGGGGGCCCGAACACTGAAGCTTTCTTT. Translated: CASSIARVGGGPNTEAFF.